This T cell receptor (beta chain) is from a study of response to subunit inactivated influenza vaccine. Using its own MiXCR run on the RT-PCR reads, TCRdb lists one record per CDR3 protein. Of 180,000 or so distinct CDR3 sequences in the sample, around 12% were seen once. The CDR3 runs 17 residues. V lost 5 bases, J lost 7 bases, and 21 bases lay in between. This clonotype came up a few times. This sample was also put to use in a study of T cells expressing NK-cell markers. According to that study: Libraries used 5'RACE template switching adding universal primer site and UMIs. Where several donors were concerned, these clonotypes also led the CD3+CD56-NKG2C+ fraction.

The receptor's source is a man aged 45-65 years who received an inactivated influenza vaccine. The J gene is TRBJ1-6, the V gene TRBV12-3 or TRBV12-4, with no clear D. The sample consisted of CD8+ T cells sorted from PBMCs, taken 11 to 12 days after vaccination. CDR3: CASSTSLGAERNSPLHF. The DNA for the CDR3 is TGTGCCAGCAGTACTTCTTTGGGCGCGGAAAGGAATTCACCCCTCCACTTT.